Shown below are 14 T cell receptor beta chains from a single sample sequenced in a study of blood T cells in healthy people across ages. Alongside a J-beta primer mix, a sample-barcoded 5' primer served in a second PCR lasting about 7 to 11 cycles. TCRdb analysed the 5' RACE reads with MiXCR anew, one entry per CDR3 protein. The table includes about 1.5 million distinct CDR3 sequences, around 40% detected once. The specimen was blood. These receptors originate from a woman under 30 in good health.

The chain carries TRBV4-1 and TRBJ1-4; D may be TRBD1 (5 bases). Germline assignment: CDR1 MGHRA and CDR2 YSYEKL. Deletions cut 7 bases from V and 2 bases from J, with 11 bases between. The CDR3 is made up of 14 amino acids. The CDR3 region has the DNA TGCGCCAGCACCCCATGGGGGACTAATGAAAAACTGTTTTTT. Its translation: CASTPWGTNEKLFF.

The V and J genes are TRBV6-2 or TRBV6-3 and TRBJ2-3, with TRBD2 identical over 10 bases. Germline V CDR1 and CDR2: MNHEY, SVGEGT. The V and J ends lost 2 bases and 0 bases, in that order; junction bases with no gene match: 5. This CDR3 is 17 amino acids long. CDR3 loop: CASSYQRGGTSTDTQYF. CDR3 nucleotides: TGTGCCAGCAGTTACCAGCGGGGGGGCACTAGCACAGATACGCAGTATTTT.

This clonotype was found a few times. This chain's CDR3 is CASGGSGASEEQYF. CDR3 nucleotides: TGTGCCAGCGGAGGGTCGGGAGCTTCCGAAGAGCAGTACTTC. The chain links TRBV7-2 to TRBJ2-7; perhaps TRBD2 as D (6 bases). CDR3 length: 14 residues. With 8 bases removed from V and 7 bases from J, the gap between germline ends came to 21 bases. CDR1 and CDR2 (germline): SGHTA, FQGNSA.

The V call is TRBV20-1, the J call TRBJ2-7, with TRBD1 matching 9 bases. V trimming: 6 bases; J trimming: 7 bases; junction bases outside the gene matches: 13. This CDR3 spans 14 amino acids. Germline CDR1 DFQATT, CDR2 SNEGSKA (reference sequence). Here the CDR3 reads CSARGDREVNEQYF. The CDR3 DNA reads TGCAGTGCCAGGGGGGACAGGGAGGTCAATGAGCAGTACTTC.

The chain carries TRBV10-3 and TRBJ2-1, with 9 bases aligning to TRBD1. Looked up from germline, CDR1 is ENHRY and CDR2 is SYGVKD. V dropped 2 bases and J dropped 5; count of bases not matched to a gene: 13. The CDR3 extends over 18 amino acids. In DNA form, the CDR3 reads TGTGCCATCAGTGAGACCCTCCTGCCGGGACAGGGCGACAATGAGCAGTTCTTC. It yields the protein CAISETLLPGQGDNEQFF.

This clonotype occurred a few times. This sequence joins TRBV28 and TRBJ1-2, with D possibly TRBD1 on 5 matching bases. Deletions cut 5 bases from V and 8 bases from J, with 15 bases between. The length of the CDR3 is 13 residues. Germline CDR1 is MDHEN and CDR2 is SYDVKM. Here the CDR3 reads CASSRDPRSGYTF. As DNA, the CDR3 is TGTGCCAGCAGTCGGGACCCTAGGTCCGGCTACACCTTC.

V and J are TRBV2 and TRBJ2-1; D possibly corresponds to TRBD2 (5 bases). V was cut by 4 bases and J by 9 bases, with 7 bases left in between. The CDR3 has 11 amino acids. Germline V gives CDR1 SNHLY, CDR2 FYNNEI. CDR3 sequence reads: CASSGRSEQFF. CDR3 coding DNA: TGTGCCAGCAGTGGGAGGAGTGAGCAGTTCTTC.

The chain uses TRBV20-1 and TRBJ2-7; TRBD1 is a possible D gene (5 bases). The V and J ends lost 1 base and 3 bases respectively, with 13 bases between them. CDR1 is DFQATT and CDR2 is SNEGSKA in the germline V gene (reference sequence). The length of the CDR3 is 14 residues. The CDR3 spells CSARVVTEGYEQYF. CDR3 bases: TGCAGTGCTAGAGTTGTGACAGAAGGCTACGAGCAGTACTTC.

The V call is TRBV7-2, the J call TRBJ2-1; D remains unclear. The germline V gene has CDR1 SGHTA and CDR2 FQGNSA. There are 15 residues in the CDR3. V lost 1 base, J lost 3 bases, and 10 bases lay in between. In DNA form, the CDR3 reads TGTGCCAGCAGCTTAGACAGAAGCTTCTACAATGAGCAGTTCTTC. This encodes CASSLDRSFYNEQFF.

The chain has TRBV7-2 and TRBJ2-1; 13 nucleotides match TRBD2. The germline V gene encodes CDR1 SGHTA and CDR2 FQGNSA. V gave up 4 bases and J gave up 7 bases; unmatched junction bases: 10. CDR3 length: 17 residues. CDR3 nucleotide sequence: TGTGCCAGCAGCTCGCCCGCACTAGCGGGAGGGCCAAATGAGCAGTTCTTC. It is translated as CASSSPALAGGPNEQFF.

In its sample, this clonotype was seen a few times. This chain connects TRBV6-6 to TRBJ2-5, with D possibly matching TRBD2 (6 bases). V was trimmed by 5 bases and J by 5 bases, leaving 24 bases between them. The CDR3 is made up of 17 amino acids. Germline CDR1 reads MNHNY; CDR2 reads SVGAGI (reference sequence). CDR3 DNA sequence: TGTGCCAGCAGTAGCCGGGCGACTAGTTTGCTTTCGGAGACCCAGTACTTC. It is translated as CASSSRATSLLSETQYF.

This clonotype occurred a few times. The chain links TRBV6-2 or TRBV6-3 to TRBJ2-3, with D perhaps TRBD2 (7 bases). In germline, CDR1 is MNHEY, CDR2 SVGEGT. Trimming took 7 bases from V and 7 from J, leaving 21 bases between them. This CDR3 has 15 amino acids. The CDR3 protein is CASIPTRERGNTQYF. Written as DNA, the CDR3 is TGTGCCAGCATCCCTACGCGGGAGAGGGGGAATACGCAGTATTTT.

The V gene is TRBV7-2, the J gene TRBJ2-5; D unclear. This CDR3 is 13 amino acids long. The ends were cut back, 5 bases at V and 11 bases at J, with 18 bases in the middle. In germline, CDR1 is SGHTA, CDR2 FQGNSA. The CDR3 spells CASSPTNYHEQYF. The CDR3, as DNA: TGTGCCAGCAGCCCCACCAACTATCATGAGCAGTACTTC.

This chain links TRBV14 with TRBJ2-1, with a weak D call TRBD2 (5 bases). Germline CDR1 SGHDN, CDR2 FVKESK. The V and J ends lost 3 bases and 0 bases respectively, with 15 bases between them. The CDR3 is made up of 17 amino acids. The CDR3 DNA sequence: TGTGCCAGCAGCCAGGCGGAGTATCGGGGCTCCTACAATGAGCAGTTCTTC. Protein product: CASSQAEYRGSYNEQFF.